Below, one TCR beta chain is given with its context. Antigen specificity is unknown. This record comes from a study of T cells in localized non-small cell lung cancer. The study, taken as a whole, reports: Compared with tumor, uninvolved adjacent lung displayed greater T cell clonality, ranking highest overall.

Method: immunoSEQ multiplex PCR; TCRdb's copy keeps in-frame clones and lacks some. This sample carries approximately 83,000 clones, approximately 91% of them seen once, and the ten largest clones take over 3.5%. CDR1 and CDR2 from the germline V gene are SGHTA and FQGNSA. CDR3 length: 15 amino acids. V lost 5 bases and J 6 bases, leaving 17 bases between the germline ends. The chain couples TRBV7-2 to TRBJ2-1, with D possibly TRBD2 on 7 matching bases. The material sequenced was PBMCs, taken before any cancer treatment. The receptor was isolated from a woman aged 35-75 years with stage II squamous cell lung carcinoma. The DNA for the CDR3 is TGTGCCAGCAGCCTGCGAGGGGGGGCCGTCAATGAGCAGTTCTTC. Translation: CASSLRGGAVNEQFF.